Listed below are T cell receptor beta chains from one sample, sequenced in a study of cytomegalovirus exposure and HLA in healthy donors. Libraries were prepared by immunoSEQ multiplex PCR; TCRdb keeps only in-frame clonotypes and omits some of them. The table has 150,000 to 200,000 clones, approximately 70% seen once. Sequenced sample: PBMCs. These receptors came from a woman between 25 and 40 years old in good health and CMV-seronegative. Each CDR3 is given without its conserved first and last residue. Each record gives: V gene, J gene, CDR3 length, clone size, CDR3 protein. Size values are once, few and many counts, or a class for expanded clones, and some rows have none.

>TRBV7-9|TRBJ2-1|10|few
ASSLVSHEQF
>TRBV5-4|TRBJ1-5|12|NA
ASSFGVGSQPQH
>TRBV11-3|TRBJ2-7|12|NA
ASSLRGLAYEQY
>TRBV19|TRBJ2-4|16|NA
ASSMGSGGARAKNIQY
>TRBV15|TRBJ1-5|13|NA
ATSRNRDINQPQH
>TRBV6-8|TRBJ1-6|14|NA
ASSNPAGTGISPLH
>TRBV4-2|TRBJ1-5|13|NA
ASSPSIDSNQPQH
>TRBV2|TRBJ2-1|13|NA
ASSDQAGGYNEQF
>TRBV19|TRBJ1-4|15|few
ASRDRAWTATNEKLF
>TRBV7-7|TRBJ2-1|11|NA
ASSRGGANEQF
>TRBV27|TRBJ2-7|13|once
ASSFRAGGPDEQY
>TRBV25-1|TRBJ1-2|12|NA
ASSADRGLSGYT
>TRBV19|TRBJ2-1|13|NA
ASSRSASGGNEQF
>TRBV28|TRBJ2-7|15|NA
ASSLDPSYRSSYEQY
>TRBV6-5|TRBJ2-1|13|NA
ASSRDTSSYNEQF
>TRBV6-6|TRBJ2-7|10|NA
ASRATGYEQY
>TRBV9|TRBJ2-1|15|few
ASSEEASGISYNEQF
>TRBV5-4|TRBJ1-1|13|NA
ASSFGGKGQTEAF
>TRBV7-8|TRBJ2-7|13|NA
ASSLLSGPSYEQY
>TRBV5-4|TRBJ2-3|16|NA
ASSSGLAGAWSTDTQY
>TRBV7-6|TRBJ2-1|12|NA
ASSLGFRGNEQF
>TRBV5-1|TRBJ2-5|12|NA
ASSLAAGKETQY
>TRBV11-2|TRBJ1-6|12|NA
ASSLIQGNSPLH
>TRBV7-2|TRBJ2-7|12|few
ASTNAGTKLEQY
>TRBV7-8|TRBJ1-5|13|once
ASSFGTGGTQPQH
>TRBV5-1|TRBJ2-7|12|NA
ASSLGQGIYEQY
>TRBV21-1|TRBJ1-6|15|NA
ASYIRDRAMVGSPLH
>TRBV27|TRBJ2-1|11|NA
ASSWDSNNEQF
>TRBV10-3|TRBJ2-3|13|NA
AISLGGGRIDTQY
>TRBV27|TRBJ2-5|15|NA
ASSLRMGQGGRQTQY
>TRBV9|TRBJ2-7|11|NA
ASSVVGADEQY
>TRBV7-9|TRBJ2-3|12|NA
ASSLAQGADTQY
>TRBV5-1|TRBJ2-1|14|NA
ASSLRWRGGNNEQF